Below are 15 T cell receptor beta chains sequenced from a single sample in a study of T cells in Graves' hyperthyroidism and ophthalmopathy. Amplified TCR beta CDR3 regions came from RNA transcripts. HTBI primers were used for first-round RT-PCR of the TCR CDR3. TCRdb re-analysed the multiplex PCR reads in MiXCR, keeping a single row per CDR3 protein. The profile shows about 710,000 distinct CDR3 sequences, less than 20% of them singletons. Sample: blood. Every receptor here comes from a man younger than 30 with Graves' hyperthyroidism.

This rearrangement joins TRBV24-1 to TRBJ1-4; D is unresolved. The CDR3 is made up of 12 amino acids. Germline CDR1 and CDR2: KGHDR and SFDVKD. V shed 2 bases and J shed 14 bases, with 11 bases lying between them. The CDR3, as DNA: TGTGCCACCAGTGATTCTGGCGGACCCCTGTTTTTT. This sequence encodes CATSDSGGPLFF.

DNA for the CDR3: TGCGCCAGCATTCAGGGAAGGGCCTACAATGAGCAGTTCTTC. The encoded protein is CASIQGRAYNEQFF. This chain joins TRBV10-2 and TRBJ2-1; TRBD1 is a possible D gene (5 bases). CDR1 WSHSY and CDR2 SAAADI come from the germline V gene. The CDR3 sequence is 14 residues long. Deletions cut 7 bases from V and 2 bases from J, with 12 bases between.

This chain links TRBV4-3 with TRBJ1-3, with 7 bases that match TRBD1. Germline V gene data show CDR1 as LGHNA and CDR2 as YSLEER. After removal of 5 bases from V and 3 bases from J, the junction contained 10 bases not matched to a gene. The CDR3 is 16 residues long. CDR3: CASSNHFTGDGNTIYF. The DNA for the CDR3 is TGCGCCAGCAGCAACCACTTTACAGGGGATGGAAACACCATATATTTT.

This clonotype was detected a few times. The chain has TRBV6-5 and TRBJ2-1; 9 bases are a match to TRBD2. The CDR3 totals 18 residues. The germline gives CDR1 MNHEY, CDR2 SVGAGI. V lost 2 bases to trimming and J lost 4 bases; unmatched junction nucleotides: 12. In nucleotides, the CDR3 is TGTGCCAGCAGTTACGAACTGAAACGGACTAGCGCATACAATGAGCAGTTCTTC. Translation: CASSYELKRTSAYNEQFF.

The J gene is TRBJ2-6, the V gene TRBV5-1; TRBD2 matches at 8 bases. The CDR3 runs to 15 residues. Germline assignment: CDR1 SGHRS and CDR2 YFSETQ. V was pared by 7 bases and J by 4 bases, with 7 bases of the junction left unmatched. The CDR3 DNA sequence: TGCGCCAGCGCGCGGGGGGCGGGAGGGGCCAACGTCCTGACTTTC. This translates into CASARGAGGANVLTF.

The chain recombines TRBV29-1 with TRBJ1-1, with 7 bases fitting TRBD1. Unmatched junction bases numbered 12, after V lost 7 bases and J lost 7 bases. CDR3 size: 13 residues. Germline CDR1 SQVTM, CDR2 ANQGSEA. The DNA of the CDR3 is TGCAGCGCCTGGGGGGGGGACAGCCATGAAGCTTTCTTT. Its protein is CSAWGGDSHEAFF. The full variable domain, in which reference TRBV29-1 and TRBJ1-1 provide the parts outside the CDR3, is SAVISQKPSRDICQRGTSLTIQCQVDSQVTMMFWYRQQPGQSLTLIATANQGSEATYESGFVIDKFPISRPNLTFSTLTVSNMSPEDSSIYLCSAWGGDSHEAFFGQGTRLTVV.

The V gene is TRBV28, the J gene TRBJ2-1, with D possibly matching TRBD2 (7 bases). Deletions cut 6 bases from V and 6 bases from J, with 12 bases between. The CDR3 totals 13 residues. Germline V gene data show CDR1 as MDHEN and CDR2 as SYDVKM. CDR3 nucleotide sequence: TGTGCCAGCAGGCAGGGAGGGGGCAATGAGCAGTTCTTC. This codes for CASRQGGGNEQFF.

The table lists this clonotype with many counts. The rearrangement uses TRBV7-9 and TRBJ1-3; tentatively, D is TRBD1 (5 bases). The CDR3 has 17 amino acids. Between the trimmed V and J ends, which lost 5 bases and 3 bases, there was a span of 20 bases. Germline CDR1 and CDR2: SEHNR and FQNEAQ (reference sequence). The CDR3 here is CASSLRRDGRGGNTIYF. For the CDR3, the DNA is TGTGCCAGCAGCCTCCGCCGGGACGGTAGAGGTGGAAACACCATATATTTT.

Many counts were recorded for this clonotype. The CDR3 nucleotides are TGTGCCAGCAGGACGCGCCACACCTCAACCGGGGAGCTGTTTTTT. This encodes CASRTRHTSTGELFF. The V gene is TRBV2, the J gene TRBJ2-2; D is uncertain. Deletions cut 6 bases from V and 5 bases from J, with 16 bases between. Per germline, CDR1 SNHLY and CDR2 FYNNEI. This CDR3 has 15 amino acids.

The chain's CDR3 is CASSLSRVVAETQYF. The CDR3 region has the DNA TGTGCCAGCAGCTTATCAAGGGTTGTTGCAGAGACCCAGTACTTC. The chain has TRBV7-9 and TRBJ2-5; D not certain. V was trimmed by 2 bases and J by 4 bases, leaving 14 bases between them. Per the germline V gene, CDR1 is SEHNR and CDR2 is FQNEAQ (reference sequence). The CDR3 is 15 residues long. The variable domain in full, completed from reference TRBV7-9 and TRBJ2-5, reads DTGVSQNPRHKITKRGQNVTFRCDPISEHNRLYWYRQTLGQGPEFLTYFQNEAQLEKSRLLSDRFSAERPKGSFSTLEIQRTEQGDSAMYLCASSLSRVVAETQYFGPGTRLLVL.

The CDR3 DNA reads as TGCAGCGCTGCCGGGGGCGCCCAAGGGTATGGCTACACCTTC. Translating it yields CSAAGGAQGYGYTF. V usage is TRBV29-1 and J usage is TRBJ1-2, with D maybe TRBD1 (6 bases). The CDR3 spans 14 residues. In germline, CDR1 is SQVTM, CDR2 ANQGSEA. V lost 7 bases and J lost 5, with 20 bases in between. Variable domain in full (rest from reference TRBV29-1 and TRBJ1-2): SAVISQKPSRDICQRGTSLTIQCQVDSQVTMMFWYRQQPGQSLTLIATANQGSEATYESGFVIDKFPISRPNLTFSTLTVSNMSPEDSSIYLCSAAGGAQGYGYTFGSGTRLTVV.

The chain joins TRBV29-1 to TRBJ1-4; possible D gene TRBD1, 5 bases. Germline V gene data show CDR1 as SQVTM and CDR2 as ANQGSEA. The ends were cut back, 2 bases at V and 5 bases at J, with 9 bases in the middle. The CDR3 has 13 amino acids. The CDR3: CSVELTENEKLFF. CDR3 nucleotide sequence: TGCAGCGTTGAACTGACAGAGAATGAAAAACTGTTTTTT.

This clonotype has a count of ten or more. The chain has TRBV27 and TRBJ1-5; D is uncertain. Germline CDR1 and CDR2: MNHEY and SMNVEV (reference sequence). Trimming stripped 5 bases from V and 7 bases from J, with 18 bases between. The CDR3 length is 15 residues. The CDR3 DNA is TGTGCCAGCAGTCGGTTCAGTGGCGGGAGGCAGCCCCAGCATTTT. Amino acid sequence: CASSRFSGGRQPQHF.

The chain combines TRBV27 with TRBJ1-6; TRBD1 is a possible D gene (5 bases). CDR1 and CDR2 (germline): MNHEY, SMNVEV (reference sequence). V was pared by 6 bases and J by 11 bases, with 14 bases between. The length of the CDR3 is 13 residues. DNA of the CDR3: TGTGCCAGCAGGGGACCGGGGGGAGCACCCCTCCACTTT. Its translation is CASRGPGGAPLHF.

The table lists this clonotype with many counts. The CDR3 nucleotides are TGTGCCAGCACCTACTACCGGGGGACAGATACGCAGTATTTT. It translates to CASTYYRGTDTQYF. V gene TRBV2 combines with J gene TRBJ2-3, with a possible D match to TRBD2 (6 bases). The CDR3 has 14 amino acids. Per the germline V gene, CDR1 is SNHLY and CDR2 is FYNNEI. The germline V and J ends were trimmed by 7 bases and 3 bases, with 14 bases remaining between them.